This T cell receptor beta chain was sequenced in a study of T cell responses to AZD1222 COVID-19 vaccine. General observations from the study: In all cases, repertoires were sampled only after the peak T cell response. The sample set comprised mostly white British donors with more females, and clonal diversity was possibly underestimated.

In germline, CDR1 is MDHEN, CDR2 SYDVKM. This CDR3 contains 18 residues. V lost 5 bases to trimming and J lost 0 bases; unmatched junction nucleotides: 12. Comment on this clone: Its matching antigen is unknown.

The method was immunoSEQ multiplex PCR; TCRdb's version includes in-frame clones alone and lacks a portion of them. The data show roughly 150,000 clones, 70% to 90% seen once. The source material was peripheral blood, sampled on day 0 of AZD1222 vaccination. This TCR derives from an adult in good health. The chain couples TRBV28 to TRBJ2-7, with 11 bases fitting TRBD2. The CDR3 spells CASSRAALGLADSYEQYF. The CDR3 DNA follows: TGTGCCAGCAGTCGGGCCGCACTGGGACTAGCGGACTCCTACGAGCAGTACTTC. Complete variable domain (other parts from reference TRBV28 and TRBJ2-7): DVKVTQSSRYLVKRTGEKVFLECVQDMDHENMFWYRQDPGLGLRLIYFSYDVKMKEKGDIPEGYSVSREKKERFSLILESASTNQTSMYLCASSRAALGLADSYEQYFGPGTRLTVT.